These 16 T cell receptor beta chains originate from one sample sequenced in a study of cytomegalovirus exposure and HLA in healthy donors. A multiplex PCR was run with 60 Vbeta primers and 13 Jbeta primers. The method was immunoSEQ multiplex PCR; TCRdb's version includes in-frame clones alone and lacks a portion of them. This sample yields 190,000 or so clones, of which 80% are seen a single time; 0.65% belongs to the top ten. Specimen: PBMCs. Receptors originate from a boy aged 10-17 years in good health and CMV-seronegative.

The rearrangement uses TRBV30 and TRBJ2-7; maybe TRBD2 (6 bases). The ends were cut back, 2 bases at V and 4 bases at J, with 12 bases in the middle. The CDR3 is 13 residues long. Per germline, CDR1 GTSNPN and CDR2 SVGIG (reference sequence). In nucleotides, the CDR3 is TGTGCCTGGAGTTGGAGAGGGAGGTACGAGCAGTACTTC. It encodes CAWSWRGRYEQYF.

The CDR3 loop reads CASSLDRDGGTQYF. The CDR3 DNA is TGTGCCAGTAGTTTGGACAGGGATGGGGGGACCCAGTACTTC. J is TRBJ2-5 and V is TRBV19; TRBD1 matches 8 bases. This CDR3 comprises 14 residues. From germline, CDR1 is LNHDA and CDR2 SQIVND (reference sequence). V was pared by 5 bases and J by 7 bases, with 9 bases of the junction left unmatched. Variable domain in full (rest from reference TRBV19 and TRBJ2-5): DGGITQSPKYLFRKEGQNVTLSCEQNLNHDAMYWYRQDPGQGLRLIYYSQIVNDFQKGDIAEGYSVSREKKESFPLTVTSAQKNPTAFYLCASSLDRDGGTQYFGPGTRLLVL.

This chain links TRBV5-5 with TRBJ1-3; maybe TRBD1 (6 bases). Germline V gives CDR1 SGHKS, CDR2 YYEKEE (reference sequence). The CDR3 covers 15 residues. Deletions cut 2 bases from V and 0 bases from J, with 9 bases between. The CDR3 is CASSFVGGSGNTIYF. The CDR3 DNA reads TGTGCCAGCAGCTTCGTAGGGGGCTCTGGAAACACCATATATTTT.

V usage is TRBV5-6 and J usage is TRBJ1-2, with no clear D. V dropped 0 bases and J dropped 8 bases, with 14 bases sitting between them. The germline CDR1 and CDR2 sequences are SGHDT and YYEEEE. There are 14 residues in the CDR3. The CDR3 region has the DNA TGTGCCAGCAGCTTGGGGAGGGTCTGGAAGGGCTACACCTTC. This sequence encodes CASSLGRVWKGYTF.

CDR3 residues: CASSFGTASNYGYTF. As DNA, the CDR3 is TGTGCCAGCAGCTTCGGGACAGCGAGTAACTATGGCTACACCTTC. The chain joins TRBV5-5 to TRBJ1-2; TRBD1 matches at 7 bases. V lost 2 bases, J lost 1 base, and 5 bases stayed unmatched. Germline CDR1 is SGHKS and CDR2 is YYEKEE (reference sequence). The CDR3 loop spans 15 amino acids. Together with reference TRBV5-5 and TRBJ1-2, the CDR3 gives the full variable domain: DAGVTQSPTHLIKTRGQQVTLRCSPISGHKSVSWYQQVLGQGPQFIFQYYEKEERGRGNFPDRFSARQFPNYSSELNVNALLLGDSALYLCASSFGTASNYGYTFGSGTRLTVV.

V and J are TRBV9 and TRBJ1-1; D is possibly TRBD1 (5 bases). The CDR3 sequence is 13 residues long. Germline values: CDR1 SGDLS, CDR2 YYNGEE. V was cut by 0 bases and J by 6 bases, with 9 bases left in between. CDR3 residues: CASSVVAGAEAFF. The CDR3 coding sequence is TGTGCCAGCAGCGTAGTGGCGGGGGCTGAAGCTTTCTTT.

This sequence joins TRBV15 and TRBJ1-2; D ambiguous. Germline CDR1 LNHNV, CDR2 YYDKDF (reference sequence). V dropped 0 bases and J dropped 8 bases, with 19 bases sitting between them. The CDR3 covers 16 residues. This CDR3 is CATSRDQTPRIYGYTF. CDR3 bases: TGTGCCACCAGCAGAGATCAGACACCCCGTATTTACGGCTACACCTTC.

The chain employs TRBV2 and TRBJ1-2; 8 bases map to TRBD1. CDR1 is SNHLY, CDR2 FYNNEI, per germline. The CDR3 length is 15 residues. The junction had 6 bases not matched to a gene; V was cut back by 6 bases and J by 0 bases. CDR3 nucleotides: TGTGCCAGCAGGTACCCGGACAGGGCTAACTATGGCTACACCTTC. It is translated as CASRYPDRANYGYTF.

This sequence joins TRBV7-2 and TRBJ2-6; D possibly corresponds to TRBD1 (5 bases). The CDR3 has 17 residues. Trimming shortened V by 5 bases and J by 0 bases, and 14 bases separated the two germline ends. The germline gives CDR1 SGHTA, CDR2 FQGNSA. The CDR3 protein is CASSPDRRASGANVLTF. CDR3 coding DNA: TGTGCCAGCAGCCCCGACAGACGTGCCTCTGGGGCCAACGTCCTGACTTTC.

This chain joins TRBV5-1 and TRBJ1-2; 7 nucleotides match TRBD1. CDR1 is SGHRS, CDR2 YFSETQ, per germline. Trimming cost V 4 bases and J 4 bases; bases outside gene matches: 7. The CDR3 is 14 amino acids. This CDR3 is CASSNTGVGYGYTF. The CDR3 DNA reads TGCGCCAGCAGCAATACAGGGGTGGGCTATGGCTACACCTTC.

V and J are TRBV14 and TRBJ2-3; D perhaps matches TRBD2 (6 bases). The CDR3 extends over 16 amino acids. Looked up from germline, CDR1 is SGHDN and CDR2 is FVKESK. Trimming took 0 bases from V and 6 from J, leaving 16 bases between them. The CDR3, as DNA: TGTGCCAGCAGCCAAGAGCGCGGGACGCCGACGGATACGCAGTATTTT. It translates to CASSQERGTPTDTQYF. The full variable domain, in which reference TRBV14 and TRBJ2-3 provide the parts outside the CDR3, is EAGVTQFPSHSVIEKGQTVTLRCDPISGHDNLYWYRRVMGKEIKFLLHFVKESKQDESGMPNNRFLAERTGGTYSTLKVQPAELEDSGVYFCASSQERGTPTDTQYFGPGTRLTVL.

The chain combines TRBV11-2 with TRBJ2-1, with 11 bases fitting TRBD2. In germline, CDR1 is SGHAT, CDR2 FQNNGV. Germline trimming cut 5 bases from V and 8 bases from J; bases unmatched to any gene: 11. The CDR3 consists of 16 residues. The CDR3 protein is CASSPISRTSGHEQFF. DNA for the CDR3: TGTGCCAGCAGCCCAATAAGCCGGACTAGCGGGCATGAGCAGTTCTTC.

This sequence joins TRBV4-1 and TRBJ1-2; the D is unclear. The CDR3 has 13 residues. The V end lost 0 bases, the J end lost 8 bases, and 10 bases lay between the germline ends. The germline V gene has CDR1 MGHRA and CDR2 YSYEKL. CDR3 sequence: CASSQEAGGGYTF. The CDR3 DNA follows: TGCGCCAGCAGCCAAGAAGCCGGAGGAGGCTACACCTTC.

The rearrangement uses TRBV6-5 and TRBJ1-2; D may be TRBD1 (5 bases). Between the trimmed V and J ends, which lost 4 bases and 4 bases, there was a span of 19 bases. The germline V gene encodes CDR1 MNHEY and CDR2 SVGAGI. The CDR3 is made up of 16 amino acids. CDR3 in amino acids: CASSSTSWRDFYGYTF. CDR3 bases: TGTGCCAGCAGTTCTACCAGTTGGAGGGACTTCTATGGCTACACCTTC.

This chain joins TRBV5-6 and TRBJ1-5; TRBD1 matches at 10 bases. CDR3 size: 17 residues. V shed 4 bases, J shed 2 bases, and the junction held 9 bases outside the gene matches. Germline CDR1 is SGHDT and CDR2 is YYEEEE. CDR3 region: CASSLVAGTGGNQPQHF. Here the CDR3 DNA reads TGTGCCAGCAGCCTCGTAGCCGGGACAGGGGGCAATCAGCCCCAGCATTTT.

V and J are TRBV6-5 and TRBJ2-7, with 9 bases fitting TRBD2. The CDR3 sequence is 13 residues long. After removal of 6 bases from V and 3 bases from J, the junction contained 3 bases not matched to a gene. The germline V gene has CDR1 MNHEY and CDR2 SVGAGI. The CDR3: CASRGGGVYEQYF. In DNA form, the CDR3 reads TGTGCCAGCAGGGGCGGGGGGGTCTACGAGCAGTACTTC.